The sequence of this TCR beta chain was determined in a study of blood T cell repertoires in COVID-19. In the study overall: Nucleic acid was either cDNA or gDNA, and it came from T cells, B-cell-depleted T cells, or PBMCs.

The CDR3 runs 16 residues. Trimming stripped 7 bases from V and 1 base from J, with 14 bases between. Germline V lookup: CDR1 MNHEY, CDR2 SMNVEV (reference sequence). Original methodology: For nucleated cells, counts were estimated from reference gene primer amplification. Produced via immunoSEQ multiplex PCR; TCRdb's table is partial and in-frame only. V and J calls and clone size follow that table, whereas D and trimming were derived from the DNA. Of fewer than 300,000 clones listed, 85% to 90% are singletons. Clinical history reported by participants formed the basis on which cohorts were assigned. Among Cohort 3 donors, those recovered had two negative PCRs, clearance, or symptom resolution.

The sequenced sample consisted of PBMCs or T cells enriched from blood (not recorded which). V gene TRBV27 combines with J gene TRBJ2-6, with D possibly matching TRBD2 (6 bases). The source of this sequence is a young man who had recovered from COVID-19. This CDR3 is CASTPFGGSGANVLTF. CDR3 coding DNA: TGTGCCAGCACCCCCTTCGGGGGTTCTGGGGCCAACGTCCTGACTTTC.